The clone carrying this T cell receptor beta chain was observed many times. The ends lost 4 bases at V and 0 bases at J; junction bases unmatched: 3. Germline lookup yields CDR1 MRHNA and CDR2 SNTAGT. The CDR3 has 15 residues. Clones were sequenced by immunoSEQ multiplex PCR, and TCRdb holds only the in-frame ones, with some missing. The table shows fewer than 85,000 clones, with 87% occurring only once. These data belong to a study of glioma-infiltrating T cells after dendritic cell vaccination. Sample time point: after dendritic cell vaccination, including at tumor progression/relapse. The material sequenced was blood, taken after dendritic cell vaccination. V gene TRBV6-4 combines with J gene TRBJ2-3; 8 bases map to TRBD2. This TCR was recovered from a human donor with glioblastoma. The CDR3 loop is CASSGSGGSTDTQYF. CDR3 coding DNA: TGTGCCAGCAGTGGGAGCGGGGGAAGCACAGATACGCAGTATTTT.